The next 13 T cell receptor beta chains were all read from a single sample in a study of cytomegalovirus exposure and HLA in healthy donors. This PCR relied on a set of 60 Vbeta primers and 13 Jbeta primers. The assay was immunoSEQ multiplex PCR, and TCRdb's table has in-frame clones only and misses some. The profile covers roughly 89,000 clones, with roughly 81% appearing a single time and under 2% taken by the ten largest. What was sequenced was PBMCs. Source of these receptors: a woman aged 25 to 39 in good health and CMV-seronegative.

Details on this clone: Other DNA sequences of this sample code for an identical CDR3. The chain joins TRBV28 to TRBJ2-7; TRBD2 agrees at 8 bases. Germline V lookup: CDR1 MDHEN, CDR2 SYDVKM. CDR3 length: 13 amino acids. V trimming: 5 bases; J trimming: 0 bases; junction bases outside the gene matches: 0. The CDR3 reads CASSSGSSYEQYF. Written as DNA, the CDR3 is TGTGCCAGCAGTAGCGGGAGCTCCTACGAGCAGTACTTC.

The rearrangement uses TRBV4-3 and TRBJ2-6; no firm D call. The CDR3 has 16 residues. The ends were cut back, 0 bases at V and 0 bases at J, with 6 bases in the middle. The germline gives CDR1 LGHNA, CDR2 YSLEER. The CDR3 nucleotides are TGCGCCAGCAGCCAAGAGTCAGGCTCTGGGGCCAACGTCCTGACTTTC. Protein: CASSQESGSGANVLTF.

The rearrangement links TRBV30 to TRBJ1-5, with 7 bases that match TRBD1. With V trimmed by 3 bases and J by 6 bases, 17 bases remained unmatched. This CDR3 is 17 amino acids long. From germline, CDR1 is GTSNPN and CDR2 SVGIG (reference sequence). The chain's CDR3 is CAWSITRTGGRAQPQHF. The CDR3 bases are TGTGCCTGGAGCATAACCAGGACAGGAGGAAGGGCTCAGCCCCAGCATTTT.

The chain joins TRBV19 to TRBJ2-7; TRBD2 aligns across 7 bases. The CDR3 runs to 14 residues. The J segment lost 2 bases and the V segment lost 3 bases, leaving 4 bases of the junction unmatched. Germline lookup yields CDR1 LNHDA and CDR2 SQIVND (reference sequence). The CDR3 loop reads CASSIGGDPYEQYF. CDR3 DNA sequence: TGTGCCAGTAGTATTGGGGGGGACCCCTACGAGCAGTACTTC.

On this clone itself: The same CDR3 also results from other DNA sequences found in this sample. The chain links TRBV28 to TRBJ1-5, with D possibly matching TRBD1 (5 bases). CDR1 and CDR2 from the germline V gene are MDHEN and SYDVKM. This CDR3 spans 15 amino acids. The ends were cut back, 5 bases at V and 6 bases at J, with 17 bases in the middle. The CDR3 protein is CASSPSGRGGQPQHF. CDR3 DNA sequence: TGTGCCAGCAGTCCGTCGGGGAGGGGAGGTCAGCCCCAGCATTTT.

The V call is TRBV20-1, the J call TRBJ2-7; 7 positions agree with TRBD2. In germline, CDR1 is DFQATT, CDR2 SNEGSKA (reference sequence). The CDR3 has 11 amino acids. The trim removed 6 bases at V and 1 base at J, leaving 0 bases unmatched. The CDR3 region is CSAGGSYEQYF. DNA for the CDR3: TGCAGTGCCGGGGGGTCCTACGAGCAGTACTTC.

The V gene is TRBV5-1, the J gene TRBJ1-6; 7 bases line up with TRBD1. CDR3 length: 15 amino acids. From germline, CDR1 is SGHRS and CDR2 YFSETQ. Trimming cost V 3 bases and J 7 bases; bases outside gene matches: 7. The CDR3 sequence: CASSSLGDSNSPLHF. The CDR3 DNA reads TGCGCCAGCAGCTCCCTCGGGGACAGCAATTCACCCCTCCACTTT.

The chain couples TRBV30 to TRBJ1-2; tentatively, D is TRBD1 (5 bases). V lost 4 bases to trimming and J lost 5 bases, with 11 bases between them. This CDR3 is built from 12 residues. Germline V CDR1 and CDR2: GTSNPN, SVGIG (reference sequence). The CDR3 DNA sequence: TGTGCCTGGAAGGGGCAGCATTATGGCTACACCTTC. It encodes CAWKGQHYGYTF.

The CDR3 nucleotides are TGCGCCAGCAGCGAAGCTAGCACAGATACGCAGTATTTT. It translates to CASSEASTDTQYF. The chain joins TRBV5-1 to TRBJ2-3; D gene ambiguous. CDR1 and CDR2 from the germline V gene are SGHRS and YFSETQ. CDR3 length: 13 residues. V lost 4 bases and J lost 0, with 6 bases in between.

This clone was seen once. This chain connects TRBV29-1 to TRBJ1-1; D unresolved. The germline V and J ends were trimmed by 4 bases and 5 bases, with 5 bases remaining between them. Germline V CDR1 and CDR2: SQVTM, ANQGSEA. The CDR3 runs to 10 residues. The CDR3: CSVVFTEAFF. As DNA, the CDR3 is TGCAGCGTTGTATTTACTGAAGCTTTCTTT.

This clone showed up just once. V is TRBV5-4 and J is TRBJ2-3, with D possibly being TRBD2 (6 bases). This CDR3 region has 16 residues. Trimming stripped 4 bases from V and 0 bases from J, with 15 bases between. Per the germline V gene, CDR1 is SGHNT and CDR2 is YYREEE (reference sequence). The CDR3 spells CASSGGTSPSTDTQYF. In nucleotides, the CDR3 is TGTGCCAGCAGCGGAGGGACTTCCCCAAGCACAGATACGCAGTATTTT.

This clone occurred a few times. V usage is TRBV29-1 and J usage is TRBJ1-4, with 7 bases that match TRBD1. CDR1 and CDR2 (germline): SQVTM, ANQGSEA. V dropped 7 bases and J dropped 7; count of bases not matched to a gene: 12. The CDR3 runs 14 residues. Written as DNA, the CDR3 is TGCAGCGCCGGGGGGGACAGTCAGGGTGAAAAACTGTTTTTT. It specifies CSAGGDSQGEKLFF.

The rearrangement uses TRBV5-1 and TRBJ2-1; D is perhaps TRBD1 (6 bases). Deletions cut 4 bases from V and 4 bases from J, with 30 bases between. The CDR3 sequence is 20 residues long. CDR1 and CDR2 from the germline V gene are SGHRS and YFSETQ. DNA for the CDR3: TGCGCCAGCAGCCTGAGGTCAACAGGGAGACTTATACGAATATACAATGAGCAGTTCTTC. It translates to CASSLRSTGRLIRIYNEQFF.